The clone carrying this T cell receptor (beta chain) appeared once. The antigen is unknown. Sequencing was performed with immunoSEQ multiplex PCR; in TCRdb, only in-frame clones are kept and a portion is missing. The sample lists tens of thousands of clones; roughly 84% were seen once. Prior autoimmune disease or systemic immunosuppression barred patients. The V gene lost 4 bases and the J gene lost 7 bases, with 11 bases spanning the gap. The length of the CDR3 is 14 residues. Per the germline V gene, CDR1 is ENHRY and CDR2 is SYGVKD. The sample originates from a study of OX40 agonist ivuxolimab in advanced cancers. Regarding the study as a whole: Antigen specificity remained undetermined for the expanded peripheral T cells.

This sequence originates from an adult with an advanced solid tumor such as melanoma, head and neck, liver or kidney cancer. The V and J genes are TRBV10-3 and TRBJ1-6; tentative D call: TRBD1 (5 bases). Material: CD4+ or CD8+ T cells sorted from blood, obtained in a trial of the OX40 agonist ivuxolimab. This CDR3 reads CAISGGRGNSPLHF. DNA for the CDR3: TGTGCCATCAGTGGGGGACGGGGAAATTCACCCCTCCACTTT.